This T cell receptor (beta chain) emerged from a study of metastatic and nonmetastatic thyroid tumors. Looking at the study overall: Across peripheral blood and tumor or nodule tissue samples taken from malignant and benign thyroid patients, the repertoires were compared with one another.

Germline values: CDR1 SGHTA, CDR2 FQGNSA. After removal of 3 bases from V and 9 bases from J, the junction contained 14 bases not matched to a gene. This CDR3 spans 16 amino acids. All patients were treatment-naive before thyroid surgery. As concerns this clone: Distinct nucleotide sequences in the sample also encode this CDR3.

Per the authors' pipeline: Built for papillary thyroid cancer, a distant-metastasis classifier drew on CDR3 differences across clinicopathological groups. TCRdb recomputed clones from the PCR reads via MiXCR. TCRdb assigned the V and J calls; the authors' analysis was not used. The sample holds approximately 5,200 clones, less than 40% seen once. The source is a female donor with papillary thyroid cancer or a benign thyroid nodule (not recorded which). Some clones in this sample may be carry-over from other donors' samples. J is TRBJ2-3 and V is TRBV7-2; 8 bases fit TRBD2. Sequencing was carried out using adjacent normal tissue. The CDR3 protein is CASSFAGLENRYTQYF. The CDR3 DNA sequence: TGTGCCAGCAGCTTCGCGGGACTAGAAAACAGATACACGCAGTATTTT. The full variable domain, its missing parts supplied by reference TRBV7-2 and TRBJ2-3, is GAGVSQSPSNKVTEKGKDVELRCDPISGHTALYWYRQSLGQGLEFLIYFQGNSAPDKSGLPSDRFSAERTGGSVSTLTIQRTQQEDSAVYLCASSFAGLENRYTQYFGPGTRLTVL.